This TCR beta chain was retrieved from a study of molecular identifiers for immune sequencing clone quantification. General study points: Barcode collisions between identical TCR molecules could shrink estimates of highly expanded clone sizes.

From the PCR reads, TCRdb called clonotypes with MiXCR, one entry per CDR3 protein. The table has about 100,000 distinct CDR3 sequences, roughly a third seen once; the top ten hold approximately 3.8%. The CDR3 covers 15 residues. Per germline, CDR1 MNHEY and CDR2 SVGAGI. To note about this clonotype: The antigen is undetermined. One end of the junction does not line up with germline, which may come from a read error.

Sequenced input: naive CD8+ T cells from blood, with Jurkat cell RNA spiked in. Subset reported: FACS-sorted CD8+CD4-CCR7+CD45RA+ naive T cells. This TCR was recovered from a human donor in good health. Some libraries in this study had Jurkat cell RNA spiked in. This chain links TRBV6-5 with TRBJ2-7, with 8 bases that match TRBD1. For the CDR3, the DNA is TGTGCCAGCAGTTACTCTCCGACAGGGGTCTACGAGCTGTACTTC. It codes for CASSYSPTGVYELYF.